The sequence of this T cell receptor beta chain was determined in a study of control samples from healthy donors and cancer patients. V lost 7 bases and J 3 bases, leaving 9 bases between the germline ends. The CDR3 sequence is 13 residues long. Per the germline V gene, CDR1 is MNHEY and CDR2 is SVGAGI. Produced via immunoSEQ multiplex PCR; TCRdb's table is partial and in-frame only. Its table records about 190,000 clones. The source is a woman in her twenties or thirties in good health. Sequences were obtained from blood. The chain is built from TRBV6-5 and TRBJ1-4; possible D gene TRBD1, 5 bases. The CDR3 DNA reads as TGTGCCAGCACGCGGGGCCCTAATGAAAAACTGTTTTTT. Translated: CASTRGPNEKLFF.